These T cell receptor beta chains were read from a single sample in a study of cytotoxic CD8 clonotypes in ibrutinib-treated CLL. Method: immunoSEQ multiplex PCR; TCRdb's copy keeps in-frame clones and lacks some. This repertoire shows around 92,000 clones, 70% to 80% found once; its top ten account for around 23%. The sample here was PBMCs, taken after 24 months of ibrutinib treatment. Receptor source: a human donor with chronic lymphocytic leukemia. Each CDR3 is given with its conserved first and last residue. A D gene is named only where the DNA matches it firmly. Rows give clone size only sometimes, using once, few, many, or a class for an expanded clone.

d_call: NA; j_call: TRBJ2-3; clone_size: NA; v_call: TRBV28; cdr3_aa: CASTRGGSTDTQYF; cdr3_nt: TGTGCCAGCACCCGAGGTGGAAGCACAGATACGCAGTATTTT
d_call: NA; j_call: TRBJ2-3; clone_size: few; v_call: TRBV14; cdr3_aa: CASSQVHSADTQYF; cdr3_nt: TGTGCCAGCAGCCAAGTCCACTCCGCAGATACGCAGTATTTT
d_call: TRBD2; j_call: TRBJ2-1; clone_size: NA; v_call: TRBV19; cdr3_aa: CASNGRSGSPDEQFF; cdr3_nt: TGTGCCAGTAATGGAAGGAGCGGGAGCCCGGATGAGCAGTTCTTC
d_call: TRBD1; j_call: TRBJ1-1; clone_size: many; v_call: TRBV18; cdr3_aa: CASSPDRDTEAFF; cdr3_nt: TGTGCCAGCTCACCAGACAGGGACACTGAAGCTTTCTTT
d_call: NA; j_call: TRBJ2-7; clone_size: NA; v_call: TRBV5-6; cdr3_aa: CASSSNYEQYF; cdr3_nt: TGTGCCAGCAGCTCTAACTACGAGCAGTACTTC
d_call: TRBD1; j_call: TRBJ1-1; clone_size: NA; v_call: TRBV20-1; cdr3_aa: CSATPGTGAFF; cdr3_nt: TGCAGTGCTACCCCCGGGACAGGCGCTTTCTTT
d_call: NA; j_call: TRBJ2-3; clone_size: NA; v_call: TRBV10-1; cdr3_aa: CASSVTQTDTQYF; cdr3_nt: TGCGCCAGCAGTGTTACACAGACAGATACGCAGTATTTT
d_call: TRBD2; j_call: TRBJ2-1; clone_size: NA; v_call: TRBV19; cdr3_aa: CASSKGGSRNEQFF; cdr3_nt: TGTGCCAGTAGTAAAGGCGGGAGCAGGAATGAGCAGTTCTTC
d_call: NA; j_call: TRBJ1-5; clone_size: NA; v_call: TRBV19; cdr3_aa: CASSIVPGGNQPQHF; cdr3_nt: TGTGCCAGTAGTATAGTTCCAGGGGGCAATCAGCCCCAGCATTTT
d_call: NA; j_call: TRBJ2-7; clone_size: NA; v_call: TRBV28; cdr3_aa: CASWDLRSYEQYF; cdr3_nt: TGTGCCAGCTGGGACCTCCGGTCCTACGAGCAGTACTTC
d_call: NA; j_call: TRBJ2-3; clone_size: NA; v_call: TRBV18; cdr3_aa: CASSPVTGTDTQYF; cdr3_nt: TGTGCCAGCTCACCAGTAACTGGCACAGATACGCAGTATTTT
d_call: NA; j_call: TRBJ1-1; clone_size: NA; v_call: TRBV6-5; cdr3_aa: CASRGRILTEAFF; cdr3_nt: TGTGCCAGCAGGGGACGGATACTTACTGAAGCTTTCTTT
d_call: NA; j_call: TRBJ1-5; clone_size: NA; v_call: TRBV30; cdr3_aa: CAWSSGRFQPQHF; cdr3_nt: TGTGCCTGGAGCTCGGGAAGGTTTCAGCCCCAGCATTTT
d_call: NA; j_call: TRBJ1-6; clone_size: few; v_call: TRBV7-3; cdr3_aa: CASSFGTNNSPLHF; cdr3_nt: TGTGCCAGCAGCTTCGGGACAAACAATTCACCCCTCCACTTT
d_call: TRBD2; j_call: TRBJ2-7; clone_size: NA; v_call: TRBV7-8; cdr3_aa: CASSFAGGSYEQYF; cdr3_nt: TGTGCCAGCAGCTTCGCGGGGGGCTCCTACGAGCAGTACTTC
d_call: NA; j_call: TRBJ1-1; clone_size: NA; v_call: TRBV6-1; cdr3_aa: CASSESAQGSTEAFF; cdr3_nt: TGTGCCAGCAGTGAATCGGCCCAGGGAAGCACTGAAGCTTTCTTT
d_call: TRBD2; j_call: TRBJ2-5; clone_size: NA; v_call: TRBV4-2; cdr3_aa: CASSQGTSGGLTPGTQYF; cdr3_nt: TGTGCCAGCAGCCAAGGTACCAGCGGGGGGCTAACCCCAGGAACCCAGTACTTC
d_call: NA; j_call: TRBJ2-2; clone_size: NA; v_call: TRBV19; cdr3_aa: CASLDLGRTNTGELFF; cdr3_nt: TGTGCCAGTCTCGACTTGGGACGGACGAACACCGGGGAGCTGTTTTTT